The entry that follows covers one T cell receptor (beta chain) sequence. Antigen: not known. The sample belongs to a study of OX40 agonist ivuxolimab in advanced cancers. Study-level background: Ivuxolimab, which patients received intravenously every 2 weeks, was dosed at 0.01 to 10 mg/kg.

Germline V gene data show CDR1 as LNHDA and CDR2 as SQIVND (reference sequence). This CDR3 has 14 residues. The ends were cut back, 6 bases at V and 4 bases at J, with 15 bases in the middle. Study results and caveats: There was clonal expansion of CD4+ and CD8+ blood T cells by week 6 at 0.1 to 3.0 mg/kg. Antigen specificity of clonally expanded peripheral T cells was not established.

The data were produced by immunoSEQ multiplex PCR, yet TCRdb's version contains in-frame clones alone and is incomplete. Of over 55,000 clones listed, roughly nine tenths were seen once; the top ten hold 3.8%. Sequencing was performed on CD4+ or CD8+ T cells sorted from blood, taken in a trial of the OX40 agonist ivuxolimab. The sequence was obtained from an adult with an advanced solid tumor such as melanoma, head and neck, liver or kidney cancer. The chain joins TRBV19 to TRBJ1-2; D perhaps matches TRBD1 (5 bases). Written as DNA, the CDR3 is TGTGCCAGTAGAGACGGGACGGCATTCTATGGCTACACCTTC. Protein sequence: CASRDGTAFYGYTF.